This T cell receptor (beta chain) was sequenced in a study of cytomegalovirus exposure and HLA in healthy donors. On this clone itself: Its specificity is not known.

Findings of the study overall: It was reported that TCR beta sequences correctly inferred the HLA-A and HLA-B alleles for most subjects.

This CDR3 has 15 amino acids. V lost 3 bases to trimming and J lost 7 bases, with 13 bases between them. Germline V gives CDR1 LNHNV, CDR2 YYDKDF (reference sequence). Vbeta (60) and Jbeta (13) primers were used in the PCR. Per the original methods: A later analysis tallied 75 million to 80 million unique TCR beta chains, 9 million to 12 million of them shared. Data came from immunoSEQ multiplex PCR; TCRdb stores just in-frame clones and leaves some out. D and trimming come from the DNA, and the V and J calls and clone size come from that table. The sample has 150,000 to 200,000 clones, 84% seen once; the top ten hold more than 1.5%.

This clonotype was obtained from a man aged 18 to 29 in good health and CMV-seronegative. The source material was PBMCs. This rearrangement joins TRBV15 to TRBJ1-6; D is possibly TRBD1 (6 bases). The CDR3 sequence: CATSRGAQWNSPLHF. The DNA of the CDR3 is TGTGCCACCAGCAGGGGGGCCCAATGGAATTCACCCCTCCACTTT.